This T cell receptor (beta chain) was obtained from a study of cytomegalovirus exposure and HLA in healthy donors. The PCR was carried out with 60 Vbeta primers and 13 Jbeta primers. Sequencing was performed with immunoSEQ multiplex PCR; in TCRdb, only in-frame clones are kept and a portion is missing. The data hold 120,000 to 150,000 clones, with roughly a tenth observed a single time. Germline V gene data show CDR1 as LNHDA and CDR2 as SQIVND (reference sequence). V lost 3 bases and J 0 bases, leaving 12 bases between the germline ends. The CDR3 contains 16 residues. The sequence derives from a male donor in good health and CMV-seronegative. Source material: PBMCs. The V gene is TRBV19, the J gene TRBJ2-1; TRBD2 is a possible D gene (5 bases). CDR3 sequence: CASSIGRESSYNEQFF. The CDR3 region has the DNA TGTGCCAGTAGTATTGGTAGGGAGAGCTCCTACAATGAGCAGTTCTTC.